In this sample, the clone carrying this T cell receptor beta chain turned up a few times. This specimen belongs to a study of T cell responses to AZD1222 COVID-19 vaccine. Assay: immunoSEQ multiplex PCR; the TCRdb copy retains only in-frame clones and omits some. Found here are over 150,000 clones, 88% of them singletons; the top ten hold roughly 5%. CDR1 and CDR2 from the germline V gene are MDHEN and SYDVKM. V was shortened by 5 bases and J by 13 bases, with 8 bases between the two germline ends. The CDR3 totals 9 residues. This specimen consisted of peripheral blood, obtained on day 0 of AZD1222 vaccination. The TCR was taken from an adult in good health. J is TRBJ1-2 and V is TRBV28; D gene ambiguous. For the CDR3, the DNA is TGTGCCAGCAGTCCCCCTATCACCTTC. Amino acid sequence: CASSPPITF.